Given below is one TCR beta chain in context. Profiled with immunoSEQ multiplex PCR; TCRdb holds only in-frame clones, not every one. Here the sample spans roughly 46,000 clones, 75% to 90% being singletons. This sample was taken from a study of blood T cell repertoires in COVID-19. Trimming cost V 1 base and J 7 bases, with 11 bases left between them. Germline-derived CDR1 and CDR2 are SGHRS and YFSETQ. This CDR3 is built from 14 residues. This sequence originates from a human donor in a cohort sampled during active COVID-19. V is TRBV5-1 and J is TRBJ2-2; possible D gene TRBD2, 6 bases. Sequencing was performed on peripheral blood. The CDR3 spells CASSLQGEVGELFF. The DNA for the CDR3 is TGCGCCAGCAGCTTGCAAGGGGAGGTCGGGGAGCTGTTTTTT. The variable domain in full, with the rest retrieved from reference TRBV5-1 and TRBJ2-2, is KAGVTQTPRYLIKTRGQQVTLSCSPISGHRSVSWYQQTPGQGLQFLFEYFSETQRNKGNFPGRFSGRQFSNSRSEMNVSTLELGDSALYLCASSLQGEVGELFFGEGSRLTVL.